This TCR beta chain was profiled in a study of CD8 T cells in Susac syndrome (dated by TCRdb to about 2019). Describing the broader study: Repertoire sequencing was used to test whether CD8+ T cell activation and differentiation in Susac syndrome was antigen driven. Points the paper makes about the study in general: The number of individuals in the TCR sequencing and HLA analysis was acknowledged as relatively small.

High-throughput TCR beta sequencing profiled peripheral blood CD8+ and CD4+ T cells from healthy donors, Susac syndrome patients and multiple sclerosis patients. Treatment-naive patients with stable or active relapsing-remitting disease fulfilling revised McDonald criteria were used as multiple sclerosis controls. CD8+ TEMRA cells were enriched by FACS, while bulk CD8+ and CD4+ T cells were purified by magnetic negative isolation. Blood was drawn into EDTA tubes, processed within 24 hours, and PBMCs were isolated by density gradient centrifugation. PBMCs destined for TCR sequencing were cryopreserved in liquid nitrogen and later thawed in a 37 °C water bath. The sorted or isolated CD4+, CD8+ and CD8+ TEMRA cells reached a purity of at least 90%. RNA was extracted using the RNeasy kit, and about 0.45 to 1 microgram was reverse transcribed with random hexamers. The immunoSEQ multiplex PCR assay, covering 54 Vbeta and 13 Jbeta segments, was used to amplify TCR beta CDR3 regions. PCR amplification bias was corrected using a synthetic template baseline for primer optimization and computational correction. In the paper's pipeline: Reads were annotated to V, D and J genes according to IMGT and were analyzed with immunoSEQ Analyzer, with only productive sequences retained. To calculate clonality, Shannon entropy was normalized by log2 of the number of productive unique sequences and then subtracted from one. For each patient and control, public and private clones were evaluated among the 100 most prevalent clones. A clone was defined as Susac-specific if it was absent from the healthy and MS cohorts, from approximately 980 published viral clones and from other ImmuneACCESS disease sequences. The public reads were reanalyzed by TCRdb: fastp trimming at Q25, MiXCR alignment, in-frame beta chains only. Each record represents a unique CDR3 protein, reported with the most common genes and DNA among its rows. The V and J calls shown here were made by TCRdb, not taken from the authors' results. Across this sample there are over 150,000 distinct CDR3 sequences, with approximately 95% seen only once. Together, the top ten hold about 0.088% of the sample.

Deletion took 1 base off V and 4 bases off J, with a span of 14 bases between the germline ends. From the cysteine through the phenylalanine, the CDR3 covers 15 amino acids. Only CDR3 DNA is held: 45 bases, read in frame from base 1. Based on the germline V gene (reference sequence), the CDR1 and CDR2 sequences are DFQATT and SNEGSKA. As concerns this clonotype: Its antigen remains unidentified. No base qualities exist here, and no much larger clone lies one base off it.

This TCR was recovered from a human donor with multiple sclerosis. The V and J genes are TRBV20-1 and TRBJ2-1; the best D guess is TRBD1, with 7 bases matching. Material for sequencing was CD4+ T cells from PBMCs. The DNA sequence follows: TGCAGTGCTAGAGCCCAGGGGGAGGTTTACAATGAGCAGTTCTTC. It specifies CSARAQGEVYNEQFF.